This TCR beta chain appears in the sequencing data of a study of T cells in Graves' hyperthyroidism and ophthalmopathy. This clonotype has a count of ten or more. Its target is unknown. Per germline, CDR1 MDHEN and CDR2 SYDVKM. The CDR3 consists of 16 residues. Losses at the gene ends were 5 bases for V and 6 bases for J; bases not matched to a gene: 12. Broader study findings: Prediction of ophthalmopathy progression came a median approximately 6 months pre-onset. Among clonotypes expanded in thyroid above 0.001, most were also found in blood.

From RNA transcripts, TCR beta CDR3 regions were amplified. The HTBI primer set was used in a first-round RT-PCR of the TCR CDR3. From the multiplex PCR reads, TCRdb called clonotypes with MiXCR, one entry per CDR3 protein. This table has a few hundred thousand distinct CDR3 sequences, roughly 15% appearing once. Clinical symptoms, serum thyroxine, TRAb, thyroid ultrasound and orbital computed tomography established diagnosis. The chain recombines TRBV28 with TRBJ2-2; 7 bases map to TRBD2. The receptor comes from a woman younger than 35 with Graves' hyperthyroidism. The sequenced sample consisted of blood. The CDR3 DNA reads TGTGCCAGCAGTCCCTCATTGCGGGAGTGGTCCGGGGAGCTGTTTTTT. Protein sequence: CASSPSLREWSGELFF.